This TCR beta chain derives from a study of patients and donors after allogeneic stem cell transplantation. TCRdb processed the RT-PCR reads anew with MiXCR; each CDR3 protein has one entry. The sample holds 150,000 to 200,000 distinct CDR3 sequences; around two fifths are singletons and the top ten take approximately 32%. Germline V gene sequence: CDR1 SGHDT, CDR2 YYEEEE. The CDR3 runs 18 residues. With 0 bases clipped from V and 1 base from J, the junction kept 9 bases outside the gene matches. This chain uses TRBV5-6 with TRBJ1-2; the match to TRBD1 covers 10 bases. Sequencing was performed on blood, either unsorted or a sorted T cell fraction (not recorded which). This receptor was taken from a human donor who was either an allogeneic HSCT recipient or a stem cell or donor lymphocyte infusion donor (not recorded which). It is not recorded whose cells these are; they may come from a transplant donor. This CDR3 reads CASSLVPGQGRGNYGYTF. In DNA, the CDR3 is TGTGCCAGCAGCTTGGTCCCGGGACAGGGGCGCGGTAACTATGGCTACACCTTC.